These 25 T cell receptor beta chains were sequenced from one sample in a study of T-cell memory formation after mild COVID-19. MiXCR, applied by TCRdb to the 5' RACE reads, yields one record per CDR3 protein. The table includes around 300,000 distinct CDR3 sequences, roughly 13% detected once. Material for sequencing was PBMCs or a T cell subset sorted from them (not recorded which). These receptors originate from a man aged 18 to 30 who had mild COVID-19 (a few samples of this study predate the infection). Cell type and time point are not known.

This clonotype was observed a handful of times. V gene TRBV20-1 combines with J gene TRBJ2-3; tentatively, D is TRBD1 (6 bases). The CDR3 loop spans 13 amino acids. The V and J ends lost 5 bases and 5 bases respectively, with 14 bases between them. Germline CDR1 DFQATT, CDR2 SNEGSKA (reference sequence). The CDR3 nucleotides read TGCAGTGCTGAGGGCTCAGGGGAAGATACGCAGTATTTT. This gives the protein CSAEGSGEDTQYF.

This clonotype has only a few counts. V and J are TRBV12-3 or TRBV12-4 and TRBJ2-2, with D possibly matching TRBD2 (6 bases). The length of the CDR3 is 14 residues. V lost 8 bases, J lost 5 bases, and 15 bases lay in between. The DNA for the CDR3 is TGTGCCAGCCGTTCGGGGGATAGAACCGGGGAGCTGTTTTTT. As protein: CASRSGDRTGELFF.

This clonotype was detected many times. V usage is TRBV4-3 and J usage is TRBJ1-6; the match to TRBD1 covers 7 bases. Trimming took 2 bases from V and 8 from J; bases not matched to a gene: 3. This CDR3 is built from 14 residues. Looked up from germline, CDR1 is LGHNA and CDR2 is YSLEER. CDR3 protein: CASSQFTGDSPLHF. The CDR3 DNA reads TGCGCCAGCAGCCAATTTACAGGGGATTCACCCCTCCACTTT.

This clonotype was detected a few times. The V and J genes are TRBV7-6 and TRBJ2-7; TRBD2 matches at 9 bases. Germline values: CDR1 SGHVS, CDR2 FNYEAQ. This CDR3 contains 16 residues. V dropped 5 bases and J dropped 0; count of bases not matched to a gene: 8. The CDR3, as DNA: TGTGCCAGCAGCACCGGGACTAGCTATTACTCCTACGAGCAGTACTTC. Translating it yields CASSTGTSYYSYEQYF. Full variable domain (rest looked up from reference TRBV7-6 and TRBJ2-7): GAGVSQSPRYKVTKRGQDVALRCDPISGHVSLYWYRQALGQGPEFLTYFNYEAQQDKSGLPNDRFSAERPEGSISTLTIQRTEQRDSAMYRCASSTGTSYYSYEQYFGPGTRLTVT.

The gene calls are TRBV28 and TRBJ1-1; D unresolved. With 4 bases removed from V and 1 base from J, the gap between germline ends came to 7 bases. The germline CDR1 and CDR2 sequences are MDHEN and SYDVKM. The CDR3 length is 13 residues. The CDR3 loop is CASSSVPNTEAFF. The CDR3 nucleotides are TGTGCCAGCAGTTCGGTCCCGAACACTGAAGCTTTCTTT.

This sequence joins TRBV4-2 and TRBJ2-1, with D unresolved. Germline V CDR1 and CDR2: LGHNA, YNFKEQ. This CDR3 has 14 amino acids. V was pared by 0 bases and J by 9 bases, with 12 bases between. In DNA form, the CDR3 reads TGTGCCAGCAGCCAAGATCGGATTGAGGCTGAGCAGTTCTTC. It yields the protein CASSQDRIEAEQFF.

This clonotype was counted between two and nine times. The chain is built from TRBV7-9 and TRBJ2-2; D is perhaps TRBD2 (5 bases). This CDR3 region has 15 residues. The germline CDR1 and CDR2 sequences are SEHNR and FQNEAQ (reference sequence). The ends were cut back, 6 bases at V and 1 base at J, with 12 bases in the middle. CDR3 region: CASRTPGLNTGELFF. CDR3 sequence (DNA): TGTGCCAGCAGGACCCCGGGATTGAACACCGGGGAGCTGTTTTTT.

This clonotype turned up a few times. The rearrangement links TRBV27 to TRBJ2-6; 7 bases line up with TRBD1. Trimming cost V 8 bases and J 3 bases; bases outside gene matches: 16. In germline, CDR1 is MNHEY, CDR2 SMNVEV (reference sequence). The CDR3 totals 18 residues. The CDR3 reads CASQPFVGTAVGANVLTF. CDR3 DNA: TGTGCCAGCCAACCATTCGTAGGGACAGCTGTTGGGGCCAACGTCCTGACTTTC.

The chain links TRBV28 to TRBJ2-4; D tentatively reads TRBD1 or TRBD2 (5 bases each). The V and J ends lost 5 bases and 7 bases respectively, with 18 bases between them. The length of the CDR3 is 15 residues. The V gene's germline CDR1 is MDHEN and CDR2 SYDVKM. The CDR3 sequence: CASSPGTPTINIQYF. The CDR3 coding sequence is TGTGCCAGCAGTCCCGGGACCCCAACTATTAACATTCAGTACTTC.

The table lists this clonotype with a few counts. The chain joins TRBV6-6 to TRBJ1-4; 10 nucleotides align to TRBD1. The V and J ends lost 7 bases and 8 bases, in that order; junction bases with no gene match: 7. Germline values: CDR1 MNHNY, CDR2 SVGAGI (reference sequence). The CDR3 is 14 amino acids. The CDR3, as DNA: TGTGCCAGCACCCTACCGGGACAGGGGGAAAAACTGTTTTTT. Its translation: CASTLPGQGEKLFF.

The genes are TRBV20-1 and TRBJ2-1; no reliable D call. The V gene lost 5 bases and the J gene lost 7 bases, with 15 bases spanning the gap. The CDR3 has 13 residues. Germline V gene sequence: CDR1 DFQATT, CDR2 SNEGSKA (reference sequence). CDR3 DNA sequence: TGCAGTGCTCCCGGCGTGTATCGGAATGAGCAGTTCTTC. Its translation: CSAPGVYRNEQFF.

The genes are TRBV15 and TRBJ2-7, with D perhaps TRBD1 (6 bases). Trimming took off 0 bases at V and 3 bases at J, with 12 bases between the two ends. There are 15 residues in the CDR3. CDR1 and CDR2 from the germline V gene are LNHNV and YYDKDF (reference sequence). The DNA of the CDR3 is TGTGCCACCAGCAGAGATCTGGGGGCGGTCTACGAGCAGTACTTC. Protein: CATSRDLGAVYEQYF. Combining the CDR3 with reference TRBV15 and TRBJ2-7 gives the whole variable domain DAMVIQNPRYQVTQFGKPVTLSCSQTLNHNVMYWYQQKSSQAPKLLFHYYDKDFNNEADTPDNFQSRRPNTSFCFLDIRSPGLGDTAMYLCATSRDLGAVYEQYFGPGTRLTVT.

The chain recombines TRBV25-1 with TRBJ2-1, with 11 nucleotides matching TRBD1. V lost 8 bases to trimming and J lost 9 bases; unmatched junction nucleotides: 6. The V gene's germline CDR1 is MGHDK and CDR2 SYGVNS. There are 13 residues in the CDR3. The CDR3 DNA is TGTGCCAGCGTGGGACAGGGGGTCACTGAGCAGTTCTTC. It codes for CASVGQGVTEQFF.

This clonotype was counted only a few times. This chain joins TRBV6-1 and TRBJ2-7; D gene unclear. The CDR3 loop spans 14 amino acids. Between the trimmed V and J ends, which lost 6 bases and 0 bases, there was a span of 12 bases. Germline-derived CDR1 and CDR2 are MNHNS and SASEGT. CDR3 residues: CASRYGSLSYEQYF. CDR3 coding DNA: TGTGCCAGCAGGTACGGCAGCCTCTCCTACGAGCAGTACTTC.

This chain connects TRBV19 to TRBJ1-2, with 7 positions matching TRBD1. The CDR3 is 15 residues long. The trim removed 3 bases at V and 8 bases at J, leaving 12 bases unmatched. In germline, CDR1 is LNHDA, CDR2 SQIVND (reference sequence). CDR3 amino acids: CASSIEGTALLGYTF. The CDR3, as DNA: TGTGCCAGTAGTATCGAGGGGACAGCACTCCTCGGCTACACCTTC.

The V and J genes are TRBV4-3 and TRBJ2-3, with TRBD1 as a possible D gene (5 bases). This CDR3 has 15 residues. The germline V gene encodes CDR1 LGHNA and CDR2 YSLEER. Trimming cost V 0 bases and J 6 bases, with 13 bases left between them. This chain's CDR3 is CASSQEGGGADTQYF. The CDR3 region has the DNA TGCGCCAGCAGCCAAGAGGGCGGTGGGGCGGATACGCAGTATTTT.

The chain combines TRBV12-3 or TRBV12-4 with TRBJ1-4, with 7 positions matching TRBD1. The CDR3 length is 15 residues. V lost 5 bases to trimming and J lost 4 bases; unmatched junction nucleotides: 7. The CDR3 protein is CASSIRQGGNEKLFF. The CDR3 nucleotides read TGTGCCAGCAGTATAAGACAGGGAGGTAATGAAAAACTGTTTTTT.

This clonotype was recorded many times. The rearrangement links TRBV2 to TRBJ2-7, with 8 bases lining up with TRBD1. Germline V gives CDR1 SNHLY, CDR2 FYNNEI. This CDR3 spans 15 amino acids. V lost 3 bases, J lost 6 bases, and 10 bases stayed unmatched. The CDR3 here is CASSEVGQGAGEQYF. The CDR3 bases are TGTGCCAGCAGTGAGGTGGGTCAGGGGGCTGGCGAGCAGTACTTC.

The chain has TRBV7-9 and TRBJ2-7, with 7 bases identical to TRBD2. CDR1 and CDR2 from the germline V gene are SEHNR and FQNEAQ (reference sequence). With V trimmed by 11 bases and J by 0 bases, 7 bases remained unmatched. The CDR3 totals 13 residues. CDR3: CAVTGGSSYEQYV. The CDR3 DNA sequence: TGTGCCGTCACCGGGGGGAGCTCCTACGAGCAGTACGTC.

This clonotype has only a few counts. This rearrangement joins TRBV5-6 to TRBJ2-6, with 10 positions matching TRBD1. V shed 5 bases, J shed 0 bases, and the junction held 2 bases outside the gene matches. The CDR3 consists of 16 residues. CDR1 and CDR2 from the germline V gene are SGHDT and YYEEEE. CDR3 in amino acids: CASSRDRGSGANVLTF. In nucleotides, the CDR3 is TGTGCCAGCAGTCGGGACAGGGGCTCTGGGGCCAACGTCCTGACTTTC. Looking up the rest from reference TRBV5-6 and TRBJ2-6 gives the full variable domain: DAGVTQSPTHLIKTRGQQVTLRCSPKSGHDTVSWYQQALGQGPQFIFQYYEEEERQRGNFPDRFSGHQFPNYSSELNVNALLLGDSALYLCASSRDRGSGANVLTFGAGSRLTVL.

This clonotype was observed at least ten times. The rearrangement uses TRBV4-3 and TRBJ2-2; weak D call: TRBD2 (6 bases). Trimming left V 3 bases short and J 1 base short, with 21 bases between. The germline V gene has CDR1 LGHNA and CDR2 YSLEER. This CDR3 contains 19 residues. The CDR3 reads CASSQSNSGGTLNTGELFF. CDR3 nucleotide sequence: TGCGCCAGCAGCCAGTCTAATAGCGGTGGGACTTTGAACACCGGGGAGCTGTTTTTT.

The chain uses TRBV20-1 and TRBJ2-5; possibly TRBD1 for D (6 bases). V was pared by 4 bases and J by 2 bases, with 17 bases between. Germline V gives CDR1 DFQATT, CDR2 SNEGSKA (reference sequence). The CDR3 has 15 amino acids. CDR3 DNA sequence: TGCAGTGCTACGAAACCAGGGGCTACACAAGAGACCCAGTACTTC. Its protein product is CSATKPGATQETQYF.

This clonotype appeared a few times. The CDR3: CASSQPKQRGTYNEQFF. As DNA, the CDR3 is TGCGCCAGCAGCCAACCAAAACAGAGGGGGACCTACAATGAGCAGTTCTTC. V usage is TRBV4-1 and J usage is TRBJ2-1, with D maybe TRBD1 (6 bases). Per germline, CDR1 MGHRA and CDR2 YSYEKL. V lost 2 bases, J lost 2 bases, and 16 bases lay in between. The CDR3 is 17 residues long.

This clonotype was recorded many times. The chain uses TRBV7-9 and TRBJ2-3; no clear D gene. V lost 2 bases, J lost 2 bases, and 8 bases lay in between. The CDR3 spans 14 residues. Germline lookup yields CDR1 SEHNR and CDR2 FQNEAQ (reference sequence). The chain's CDR3 is CASSLRAVTDTQYF. In nucleotides, the CDR3 is TGTGCCAGCAGCTTAAGGGCTGTCACAGATACGCAGTATTTT. Complete variable domain (other parts from reference TRBV7-9 and TRBJ2-3): DTGVSQNPRHKITKRGQNVTFRCDPISEHNRLYWYRQTLGQGPEFLTYFQNEAQLEKSRLLSDRFSAERPKGSFSTLEIQRTEQGDSAMYLCASSLRAVTDTQYFGPGTRLTVL.

The CDR3 nucleotides are TGTGCCAGCAGTTACGGGACAGGGTGTTTAGAGACCCAGTACTTC. Encoded protein: CASSYGTGCLETQYF. This rearrangement joins TRBV6-5 to TRBJ2-5; the match to TRBD1 covers 9 bases. Germline V gene sequence: CDR1 MNHEY, CDR2 SVGAGI. This CDR3 has 15 residues. Germline trimming cut 2 bases from V and 4 bases from J; bases unmatched to any gene: 5.